Listed here are 2 T cell receptor beta chains from one sample, sequenced in a study of T-cell memory formation after mild COVID-19. TCRdb reprocessed the 5' RACE reads with MiXCR, giving one entry per CDR3 protein. The sample contains about 560,000 distinct CDR3 sequences, roughly 22% of which appear only once. Sequencing was performed on PBMCs or a T cell subset sorted from them (not recorded which). The receptors here all came from an adult woman who had mild COVID-19 (a few samples of this study predate the infection). Cell type and time point are not known.

This clonotype was detected only a few times. This chain connects TRBV12-3 or TRBV12-4 to TRBJ1-1; perhaps TRBD1 as D (5 bases). The CDR3 is 14 amino acids. V lost 5 bases, J lost 1 base, and 11 bases lay in between. CDR3 sequence (DNA): TGTGCCAGCAGTCGATGGGGGGGGAACACTGAAGCTTTCTTT. Its translation: CASSRWGGNTEAFF.

CDR3: CSANQRGVDGYTF. The CDR3 coding sequence is TGCAGTGCTAATCAAAGGGGGGTAGATGGCTACACCTTC. The chain carries TRBV20-1 and TRBJ1-2; TRBD1 might be the D (6 bases). The CDR3 is 13 residues long. Germline values: CDR1 DFQATT, CDR2 SNEGSKA (reference sequence). V lost 4 bases, J lost 6 bases, and 15 bases lay in between.